Listed here are 30 T cell receptor beta chains from one sample, sequenced in a study of beta chain features in type 1 diabetes. Study observations and caveats: Across all four CD4+ subsets, people with type 1 diabetes showed modestly shorter TCRB CDR3s.

What was sequenced were expressed TCRB transcripts, since all of the isolated RNA had been reverse transcribed. Clones were sequenced by immunoSEQ multiplex PCR, and TCRdb holds only the in-frame ones, with some missing. The sample shows about 26,000 clones, roughly half of them seen only once. Antigen specificity for these receptors is unknown. Sample: stem cell memory CD4+ T cells from blood. These receptors all stem from a man aged 25-40 years with type 1 diabetes.

This chain links TRBV2 with TRBJ2-4; TRBD2 is a possible D gene (5 bases). Germline CDR1 is SNHLY and CDR2 is FYNNEI. V was shortened by 0 bases and J by 3 bases, with 12 bases between the two germline ends. CDR3 length: 16 amino acids. Here the CDR3 DNA reads TGTGCCAGCAGTGAAGCGGAGAGGGTTGGCAAAAACATTCAGTACTTC. Protein sequence: CASSEAERVGKNIQYF.

V is TRBV7-8 and J is TRBJ2-3, with 8 bases fitting TRBD1. Germline assignment: CDR1 SGHVS and CDR2 FQNEAQ. The CDR3 consists of 15 residues. J lost 1 base, V lost 2 bases, and 2 bases had no gene match. The CDR3 region is CASSLRGQGTDTQYF. In DNA, the CDR3 is TGTGCCAGCAGCTTAAGGGGACAGGGCACAGATACGCAGTATTTT.

V is TRBV4-1 and J is TRBJ2-5; 8 nucleotides line up with TRBD2. CDR1 and CDR2 (germline): MGHRA, YSYEKL. The V and J ends lost 4 bases and 1 base, in that order; junction bases with no gene match: 8. CDR3 length: 16 amino acids. The CDR3 loop is CASSRRGRSGQETQYF. CDR3 DNA: TGCGCCAGCAGCCGTCGCGGGAGGAGCGGCCAAGAGACCCAGTACTTC.

This chain joins TRBV29-1 and TRBJ2-3; TRBD2 aligns across 10 bases. Germline assignment: CDR1 SQVTM and CDR2 ANQGSEA. The V gene end was trimmed by 2 bases and the J gene end by 3 bases; junction bases not matched to a gene: 5. This CDR3 comprises 15 residues. This chain's CDR3 is CSVERASGRTDTQYF. CDR3 bases: TGCAGCGTTGAAAGGGCTAGCGGGAGAACAGATACGCAGTATTTT.

The chain combines TRBV7-9 with TRBJ1-4; D unresolved. The V end was cut by 3 bases, the J end by 8 bases, with 4 bases between. CDR1 SEHNR and CDR2 FQNEAQ come from the germline V gene (reference sequence). The CDR3 contains 11 residues. CDR3 bases: TGTGCCAGCAGCTTCGAGGAAAAACTGTTTTTT. This encodes CASSFEEKLFF. The full variable domain, rest sourced from reference TRBV7-9 and TRBJ1-4, is DTGVSQNPRHKITKRGQNVTFRCDPISEHNRLYWYRQTLGQGPEFLTYFQNEAQLEKSRLLSDRFSAERPKGSFSTLEIQRTEQGDSAMYLCASSFEEKLFFGSGTQLSVL.

This clone was recorded a few times. This CDR3 reads CASSLKSGGADEQFF. The CDR3 DNA reads TGTGCCAGCAGCTTGAAGAGCGGGGGGGCAGATGAGCAGTTCTTC. This chain connects TRBV5-4 to TRBJ2-1; TRBD2 matches at 10 bases. Trimming removed 1 base from V and 8 bases from J; junction bases left unmatched: 6. CDR3 length equals 15 residues. From germline, CDR1 is SGHNT and CDR2 YYREEE (reference sequence).

This sequence joins TRBV7-2 and TRBJ2-5; D unclear. The J call is in doubt because the DNA end fits TRBJ2-7 better. Germline CDR1 is SGHTA and CDR2 is FQGNSA. The CDR3 consists of 14 residues. CDR3 region: CASSPTSTSYEQYF. In DNA form, the CDR3 reads TGTGCCAGCAGCCCAACATCGACTTCCTACGAGCAGTACTTC.

The chain couples TRBV6-5 to TRBJ1-6, with TRBD1 matching 8 bases. The length of the CDR3 is 15 residues. From germline, CDR1 is MNHEY and CDR2 SVGAGI. With 0 bases clipped from V and 8 bases from J, the junction kept 3 bases outside the gene matches. In DNA, the CDR3 is TGTGCCAGCAGTTACTCGAACAGGGGGGATTCACCCCTCCACTTT. This sequence encodes CASSYSNRGDSPLHF.

The genes are TRBV7-8 and TRBJ2-7, with D maybe TRBD1 (6 bases). V was cut by 0 bases and J by 2 bases, with 14 bases left in between. The CDR3 spans 16 residues. Germline values: CDR1 SGHVS, CDR2 FQNEAQ. This chain's CDR3 is CASSLATGLQPYEQYF. In DNA form, the CDR3 reads TGTGCCAGCAGCTTAGCTACAGGGCTCCAACCCTACGAGCAGTACTTC.

This rearrangement joins TRBV11-2 to TRBJ2-3; 11 nucleotides line up with TRBD2. From germline, CDR1 is SGHAT and CDR2 FQNNGV. The CDR3 consists of 15 residues. J gave up 3 bases and V 5 bases, and 4 bases lay outside the gene matches. In nucleotides, the CDR3 is TGTGCCAGCAGCCCGGGACTAGCGGAGACAGATACGCAGTATTTT. Translated: CASSPGLAETDTQYF.

This rearrangement joins TRBV7-9 to TRBJ2-3, with TRBD2 identical over 11 bases. The CDR3 contains 15 residues. The J segment lost 4 bases and the V segment lost 0 bases, leaving 0 bases of the junction unmatched. From germline, CDR1 is SEHNR and CDR2 FQNEAQ (reference sequence). In DNA, the CDR3 is TGTGCCAGCAGCTTAGCTAGCGGGAGGGCAGATACGCAGTATTTT. It is translated as CASSLASGRADTQYF.

This clone was counted between two and nine times. V usage is TRBV15 and J usage is TRBJ2-1; D perhaps matches TRBD1 (6 bases). This CDR3 is 17 amino acids long. V gave up 2 bases and J gave up 2 bases, with 16 bases separating them. CDR1 LNHNV and CDR2 YYDKDF come from the germline V gene (reference sequence). Here the CDR3 DNA reads TGTGCCACCAGCAGAATATCCGGGACACGCGCCTACAATGAGCAGTTCTTC. This encodes CATSRISGTRAYNEQFF. The whole variable domain, filled in from reference TRBV15 and TRBJ2-1, reads DAMVIQNPRYQVTQFGKPVTLSCSQTLNHNVMYWYQQKSSQAPKLLFHYYDKDFNNEADTPDNFQSRRPNTSFCFLDIRSPGLGDTAMYLCATSRISGTRAYNEQFFGPGTRLTVL.

J is TRBJ2-2 and V is TRBV5-1; D possibly corresponds to TRBD1 (6 bases). The V gene lost 3 bases and the J gene lost 4 bases, with 16 bases spanning the gap. The CDR3 runs to 16 residues. Germline CDR1 is SGHRS and CDR2 is YFSETQ. CDR3 nucleotides: TGCGCCAGCAGCTCTCCCACAGGGATTCTCACCGGGGAGCTGTTTTTT. Translating gives CASSSPTGILTGELFF.

This clone was detected once. A junction end diverges from the germline sequence, so it may reflect a read error. In DNA, the CDR3 is TGTGCCAGCAGCTTATTCTGGCATAGGAGCTCCTACAATAAGCAGTTCTTC. It is translated as CASSLFWHRSSYNKQFF. V usage is TRBV7-9 and J usage is TRBJ2-1, with D unclear. This CDR3 comprises 17 residues. Germline V gives CDR1 SEHNR, CDR2 FQNEAQ (reference sequence).

V and J are TRBV28 and TRBJ2-7, with 8 bases lining up with TRBD2. The germline V gene has CDR1 MDHEN and CDR2 SYDVKM. V lost 6 bases and J lost 3; bases outside the gene matches: 1. The CDR3 has 12 residues. The CDR3 sequence is CASSTSGYEQYF. For the CDR3, the DNA is TGTGCCAGCAGCACTAGCGGCTACGAGCAGTACTTC.

V gene TRBV19 combines with J gene TRBJ1-2, with 7 bases fitting TRBD1. This CDR3 region has 14 residues. The germline V gene encodes CDR1 LNHDA and CDR2 SQIVND (reference sequence). The junction had 9 bases not matched to a gene; V was cut back by 3 bases and J by 8 bases. CDR3 nucleotides: TGTGCCAGTAGTATGGCCCGGGACAGAAAGGGCTACACCTTC. Translation: CASSMARDRKGYTF.

This rearrangement joins TRBV29-1 to TRBJ2-5; TRBD2 matches at 8 bases. The junction had 6 bases not matched to a gene; V was cut back by 4 bases and J by 2 bases. CDR1 SQVTM and CDR2 ANQGSEA come from the germline V gene. This CDR3 has 14 residues. Here the CDR3 reads CSVGAGETQETQYF. CDR3 sequence (DNA): TGCAGCGTTGGAGCGGGAGAGACGCAAGAGACCCAGTACTTC.

V and J are TRBV29-1 and TRBJ1-1; D might be TRBD1 (6 bases). Germline-derived CDR1 and CDR2 are SQVTM and ANQGSEA. The CDR3 is made up of 13 amino acids. V was trimmed by 8 bases and J by 1 base, leaving 14 bases between them. CDR3 bases: TGCAGCACACAGGGATACAAGAACACTGAAGCTTTCTTT. Its protein product is CSTQGYKNTEAFF.

V gene TRBV6-1 combines with J gene TRBJ2-6, with 11 bases that match TRBD1. CDR1 is MNHNS and CDR2 is SASEGT in the germline V gene. After removal of 3 bases from V and 0 bases from J, the junction contained 4 bases not matched to a gene. CDR3 length equals 18 residues. CDR3 in amino acids: CASSERDRGSSGANVLTF. CDR3 DNA: TGTGCCAGCAGTGAGAGGGACAGGGGGAGCTCTGGGGCCAACGTCCTGACTTTC.

This clone was counted only a few times. The rearrangement uses TRBV2 and TRBJ2-1; no definite D call. This CDR3 is 11 amino acids long. The germline V gene has CDR1 SNHLY and CDR2 FYNNEI. The V end lost 6 bases, the J end lost 4 bases, and 4 bases lay between the germline ends. The CDR3 sequence is CASSPYNEQFF. For the CDR3, the DNA is TGTGCCAGCAGCCCGTACAATGAGCAGTTCTTC.

This clone showed up just once. The chain uses TRBV5-1 and TRBJ2-6; a weak D match, TRBD2 (6 bases). The germline V gene has CDR1 SGHRS and CDR2 YFSETQ. CDR3 length: 17 amino acids. V gave up 0 bases and J gave up 2 bases, with 12 bases separating them. For the CDR3, the DNA is TGCGCCAGCAGCTTGGCCGGGGGAATGGCTGGGGCCAACGTCCTGACTTTC. Protein: CASSLAGGMAGANVLTF. Drawing the rest from reference TRBV5-1 and TRBJ2-6, the complete variable domain is KAGVTQTPRYLIKTRGQQVTLSCSPISGHRSVSWYQQTPGQGLQFLFEYFSETQRNKGNFPGRFSGRQFSNSRSEMNVSTLELGDSALYLCASSLAGGMAGANVLTFGAGSRLTVL.

The V call is TRBV11-2, the J call TRBJ1-4; D not certain. The CDR3 has 15 residues. Germline CDR1 is SGHAT and CDR2 is FQNNGV. With 0 bases removed from V and 9 bases from J, the gap between germline ends came to 14 bases. The CDR3 region is CASSLDAGSGKKLFF. DNA of the CDR3: TGTGCCAGCAGCTTAGACGCGGGTAGTGGGAAAAAACTGTTTTTT.

J is TRBJ2-5 and V is TRBV10-3, with TRBD2 matching 10 bases. Germline CDR1 is ENHRY and CDR2 is SYGVKD. With V trimmed by 4 bases and J by 1 base, 3 bases remained unmatched. The CDR3 loop spans 15 amino acids. The CDR3 loop reads CAISGLAGAQETQYF. In DNA, the CDR3 is TGTGCCATCAGTGGCCTAGCGGGAGCCCAAGAGACCCAGTACTTC.

The rearrangement links TRBV30 to TRBJ2-6; possibly TRBD2 for D (5 bases). CDR3 length: 14 residues. From germline, CDR1 is GTSNPN and CDR2 SVGIG (reference sequence). Trimming stripped 1 base from V and 2 bases from J, with 6 bases between. CDR3 loop: CAWSDGAGANVLTF. CDR3 nucleotide sequence: TGTGCCTGGAGTGACGGGGCTGGGGCCAACGTCCTGACTTTC.

This clone has just a few counts. In nucleotides, the CDR3 is TGTGCCAGCAGCCGGGACAGGGGATCCACAGATACGCAGTATTTT. As protein: CASSRDRGSTDTQYF. The chain combines TRBV11-2 with TRBJ2-3; 10 nucleotides line up with TRBD1. The J segment lost 2 bases and the V segment lost 5 bases, leaving 4 bases of the junction unmatched. The CDR3 sequence is 15 residues long. Germline V gene lookup returns CDR1 SGHAT and CDR2 FQNNGV.

This clone occurred a few times. The chain joins TRBV5-4 to TRBJ1-3; D is uncertain. The germline CDR1 and CDR2 sequences are SGHNT and YYREEE (reference sequence). V shed 0 bases and J shed 0 bases, with 7 bases lying between them. The CDR3 loop spans 15 amino acids. CDR3 residues: CASSLDKRSGNTIYF. The CDR3 DNA reads as TGTGCCAGCAGCTTGGATAAGCGCTCTGGAAACACCATATATTTT.

The chain has TRBV5-4 and TRBJ2-1; tentative D call: TRBD2 (6 bases). CDR1 and CDR2 from the germline V gene are SGHNT and YYREEE (reference sequence). The CDR3 runs 14 residues. V dropped 2 bases and J dropped 6 bases, with 12 bases sitting between them. The chain's CDR3 is CASSFGGLSNEQFF. CDR3 DNA: TGTGCCAGCAGCTTCGGGGGACTTTCCAATGAGCAGTTCTTC.

The chain joins TRBV29-1 to TRBJ2-3; D unclear. CDR1 and CDR2 from the germline V gene are SQVTM and ANQGSEA. The ends were cut back, 8 bases at V and 1 base at J, with 13 bases in the middle. The CDR3 is made up of 13 amino acids. The CDR3 here is CSPQALRTDTQYF. CDR3 DNA: TGCAGCCCCCAGGCCTTACGCACAGATACGCAGTATTTT.

J is TRBJ2-1 and V is TRBV12-2; the DNA was not used to check the table's D call, TRBD2. TRBV12-2 is a known pseudogene. This CDR3 has 19 amino acids. The CDR3 spells CASRLGGLAGGALYNEQFF. The CDR3 DNA follows: TGTGCAAGTCGCTTAGGGGGACTAGCGGGGGGAGCTCTCTACAATGAGCAGTTCTTC.

The chain is built from TRBV28 and TRBJ2-6, with D maybe TRBD1 (6 bases). This CDR3 comprises 15 residues. The germline gives CDR1 MDHEN, CDR2 SYDVKM. V lost 5 bases and J lost 4, with 12 bases in between. This CDR3 is CASSNQGTGANVLTF. The DNA for the CDR3 is TGTGCCAGCAGTAACCAGGGGACGGGGGCCAACGTCCTGACTTTC. Using reference TRBV28 and TRBJ2-6 for the parts outside the CDR3, the full variable domain is DVKVTQSSRYLVKRTGEKVFLECVQDMDHENMFWYRQDPGLGLRLIYFSYDVKMKEKGDIPEGYSVSREKKERFSLILESASTNQTSMYLCASSNQGTGANVLTFGAGSRLTVL.